This TCR beta chain is from a study of blood T cell repertoires in COVID-19. As for the study in general: Specimens from acute and convalescent COVID-19 originated in the United States, Italy and Spain.

How the authors handled the data: By means of reference gene primer amplification, nucleated cell counts were estimated. Sequenced by immunoSEQ multiplex PCR; TCRdb stores in-frame clones only, minus some. The V and J calls and the clone size are those of that table, but D and trimming were determined from the DNA. Here the sample spans hundreds of thousands of clones, 87% being singletons. This receptor was obtained from a woman in her thirties with acute COVID-19. The specimen was PBMCs or T cells enriched from blood (not recorded which).

The DNA for the CDR3 is TGTGCCAGTAGTGCTAGCGGGAGGGTGCCGGAGACCCAGTACTTC. It specifies CASSASGRVPETQYF. V gene TRBV19 combines with J gene TRBJ2-5, with 12 nucleotides matching TRBD2. Per germline, CDR1 LNHDA and CDR2 SQIVND (reference sequence). J gave up 5 bases and V 5 bases, and 6 bases lay outside the gene matches. The CDR3 contains 15 residues.